The source of this T cell receptor beta chain is a study of blood T cell repertoires in COVID-19. Study information: T cells, B-cell-depleted T cells, or PBMCs provided the cDNA or gDNA that served as material.

In the source study's methods: Reference gene primer amplification gave estimated nucleated cell counts. Clones were sequenced by immunoSEQ multiplex PCR, and TCRdb holds only the in-frame ones, with some missing. V and J calls and clone size are given by that table; D and trimming were obtained from the DNA. The sample shows about 78,000 clones, about 92% of them seen only once. This CDR3 is 14 amino acids long. Germline CDR1 reads SGHAT; CDR2 reads FQNNGV. The ends were cut back, 2 bases at V and 5 bases at J, with 13 bases in the middle. This TCR came from a woman aged 50 to 65 in a cohort sampled during active COVID-19. The V gene is TRBV11-2, the J gene TRBJ2-7; a weak D match, TRBD1 (6 bases). Specimen: peripheral blood. The CDR3 spells CASSLLGAGDEQYF. CDR3 coding DNA: TGTGCCAGCAGCTTATTGGGGGCGGGCGACGAGCAGTACTTC. The complete variable domain, with remaining parts taken from reference TRBV11-2 and TRBJ2-7, reads EAGVAQSPRYKIIEKRQSVAFWCNPISGHATLYWYQQILGQGPKLLIQFQNNGVVDDSQLPKDRFSAERLKGVDSTLKIQPAKLEDSAVYLCASSLLGAGDEQYFGPGTRLTVT.